This T cell receptor beta chain was documented in a study of blood T cell repertoires in COVID-19. The wider study: PBMCs, B-cell-depleted T cells, or T cells provided the cDNA or gDNA that made up the material.

Seattle's enrolled individuals joined amid active infection and were then monitored longitudinally. Original methodology: Estimated nucleated cell counts came from reference gene primer amplification. Some clones are missing from TCRdb's copy, which holds only in-frame ones; the method was immunoSEQ multiplex PCR. V, J and clone size were drawn from that table, and D and trimming were deduced from the DNA. The sample consists of fewer than 250,000 clones, 86% of them appearing once. J was trimmed by 5 bases and V by 6 bases; bases with no gene match: 10. CDR3 length: 14 amino acids. Germline assignment: CDR1 SGHNT and CDR2 YYREEE (reference sequence).

The TCR sequence derives from a woman older than 75 with COVID-19, enrolled during active disease. The rearrangement links TRBV5-4 to TRBJ1-2; 7 nucleotides align to TRBD1. Sequencing input: peripheral blood. As DNA, the CDR3 is TGTGCCAGCACCGAGATAGAGGGGGCGTATGGCTACACCTTC. It specifies CASTEIEGAYGYTF. Looking up the rest from reference TRBV5-4 and TRBJ1-2 gives the full variable domain: ETGVTQSPTHLIKTRGQQVTLRCSSQSGHNTVSWYQQALGQGPQFIFQYYREEENGRGNFPPRFSGLQFPNYSSELNVNALELDDSALYLCASTEIEGAYGYTFGSGTRLTVV.